This TCR beta chain originates from a study of T cell responses to AZD1222 COVID-19 vaccine. Note on this clone: Its specificity is unknown.

The protocol was immunoSEQ multiplex PCR, while the TCRdb copy is restricted to in-frame clones and leaves out a portion. The sample lists over 100,000 clones, approximately 91% occurring once. V dropped 2 bases and J dropped 0 bases, with 9 bases sitting between them. Looked up from germline, CDR1 is MNHEY and CDR2 is SVGEGT. CDR3 length: 15 amino acids. General study points: Only after the peak T cell response were repertoires sampled. Females made up more of the donors, who were largely white British, and clonal diversity may have come out too low. Two doses of AZD1222 preceded a rise in Spike-specific TCR breadth and depth.

The TCR originated in an adult in good health. Sequenced material: peripheral blood, taken on day 0 of AZD1222 vaccination. The chain is built from TRBV6-2 or TRBV6-3 and TRBJ2-3, with D maybe TRBD1 (5 bases). The CDR3 loop is CASSYQGTSTDTQYF. The CDR3 bases are TGTGCCAGCAGTTACCAGGGAACTAGCACAGATACGCAGTATTTT.